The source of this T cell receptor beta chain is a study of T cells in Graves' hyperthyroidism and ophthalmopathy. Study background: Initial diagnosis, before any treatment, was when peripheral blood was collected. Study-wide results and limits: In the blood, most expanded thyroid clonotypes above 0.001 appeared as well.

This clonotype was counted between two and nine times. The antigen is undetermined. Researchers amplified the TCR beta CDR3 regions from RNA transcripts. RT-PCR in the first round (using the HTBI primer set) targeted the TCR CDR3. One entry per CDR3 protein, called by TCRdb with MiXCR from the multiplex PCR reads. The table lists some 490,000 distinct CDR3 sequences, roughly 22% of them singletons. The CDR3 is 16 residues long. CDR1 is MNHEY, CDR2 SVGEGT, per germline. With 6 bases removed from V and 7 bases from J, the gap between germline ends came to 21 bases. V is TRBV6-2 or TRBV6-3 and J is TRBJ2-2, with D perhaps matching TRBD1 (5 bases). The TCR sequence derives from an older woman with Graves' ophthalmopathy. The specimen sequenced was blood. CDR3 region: CASSILLGASVGELFF. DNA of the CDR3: TGTGCCAGCAGCATCCTCCTTGGGGCGTCGGTCGGGGAGCTGTTTTTT.